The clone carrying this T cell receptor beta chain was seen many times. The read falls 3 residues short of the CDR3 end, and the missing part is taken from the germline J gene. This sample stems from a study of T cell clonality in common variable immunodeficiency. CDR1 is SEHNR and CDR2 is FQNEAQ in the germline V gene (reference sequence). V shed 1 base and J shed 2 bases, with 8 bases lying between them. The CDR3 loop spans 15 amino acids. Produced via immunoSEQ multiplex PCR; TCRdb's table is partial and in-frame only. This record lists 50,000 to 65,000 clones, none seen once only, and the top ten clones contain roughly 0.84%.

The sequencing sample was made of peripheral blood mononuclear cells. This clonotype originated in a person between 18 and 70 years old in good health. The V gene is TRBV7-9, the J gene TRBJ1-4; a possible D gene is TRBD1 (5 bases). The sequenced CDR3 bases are TGTGCCAGCAGCTTAGAGACAGCGACTAATGAAAAA. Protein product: CASSLETATNEK. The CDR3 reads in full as CASSLETATNEKLFF.